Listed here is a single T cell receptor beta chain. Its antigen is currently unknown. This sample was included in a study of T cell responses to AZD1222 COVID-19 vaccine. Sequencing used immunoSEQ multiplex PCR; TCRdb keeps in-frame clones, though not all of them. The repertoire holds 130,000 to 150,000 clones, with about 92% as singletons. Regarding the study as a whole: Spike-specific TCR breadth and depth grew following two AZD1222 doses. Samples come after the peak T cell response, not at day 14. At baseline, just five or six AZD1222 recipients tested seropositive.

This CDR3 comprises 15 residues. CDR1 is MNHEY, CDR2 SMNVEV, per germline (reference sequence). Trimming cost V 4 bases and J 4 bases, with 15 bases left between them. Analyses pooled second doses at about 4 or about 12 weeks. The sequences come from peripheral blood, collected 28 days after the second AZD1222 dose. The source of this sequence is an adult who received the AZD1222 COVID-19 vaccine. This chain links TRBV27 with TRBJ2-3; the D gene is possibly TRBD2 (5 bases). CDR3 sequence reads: CASSSYASGADTQYF. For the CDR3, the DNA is TGTGCCAGCAGTTCCTATGCTTCCGGGGCAGATACGCAGTATTTT.